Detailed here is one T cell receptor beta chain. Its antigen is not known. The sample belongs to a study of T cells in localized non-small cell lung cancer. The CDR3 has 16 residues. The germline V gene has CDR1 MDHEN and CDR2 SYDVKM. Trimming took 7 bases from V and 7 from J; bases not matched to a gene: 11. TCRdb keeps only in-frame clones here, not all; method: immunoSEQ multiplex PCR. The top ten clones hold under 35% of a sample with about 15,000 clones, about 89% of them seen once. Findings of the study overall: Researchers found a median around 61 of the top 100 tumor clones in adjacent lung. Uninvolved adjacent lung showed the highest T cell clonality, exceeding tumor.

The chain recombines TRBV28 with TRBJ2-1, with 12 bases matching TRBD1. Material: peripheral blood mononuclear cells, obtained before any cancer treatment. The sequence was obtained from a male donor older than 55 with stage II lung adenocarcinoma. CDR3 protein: CASKGSSGQGANEQFF. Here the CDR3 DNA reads TGTGCCAGCAAAGGCTCCTCGGGACAGGGGGCGAATGAGCAGTTCTTC.